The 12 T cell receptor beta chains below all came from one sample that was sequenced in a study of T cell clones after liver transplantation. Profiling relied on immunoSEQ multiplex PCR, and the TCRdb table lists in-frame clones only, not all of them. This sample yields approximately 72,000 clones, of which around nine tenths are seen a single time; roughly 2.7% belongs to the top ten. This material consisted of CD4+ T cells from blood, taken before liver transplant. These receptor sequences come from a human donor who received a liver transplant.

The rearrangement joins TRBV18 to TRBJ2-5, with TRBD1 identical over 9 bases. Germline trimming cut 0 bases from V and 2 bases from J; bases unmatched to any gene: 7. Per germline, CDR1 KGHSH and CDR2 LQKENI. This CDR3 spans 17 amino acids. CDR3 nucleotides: TGTGCCAGCTCACCACCGAGGGGACAGGGAGCACAAGAGACCCAGTACTTC. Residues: CASSPPRGQGAQETQYF.

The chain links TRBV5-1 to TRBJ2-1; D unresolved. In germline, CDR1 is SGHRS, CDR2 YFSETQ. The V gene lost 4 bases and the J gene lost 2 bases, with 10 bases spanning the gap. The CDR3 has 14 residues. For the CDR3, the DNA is TGCGCCAGCAGCGCGGACCGAACCTACAATGAGCAGTTCTTC. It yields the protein CASSADRTYNEQFF.

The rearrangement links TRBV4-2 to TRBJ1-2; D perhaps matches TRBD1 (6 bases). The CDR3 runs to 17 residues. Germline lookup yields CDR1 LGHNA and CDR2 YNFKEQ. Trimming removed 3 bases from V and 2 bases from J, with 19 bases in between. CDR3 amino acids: CASSQDSTGSANYGYTF. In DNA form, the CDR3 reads TGTGCCAGCAGCCAGGATAGTACAGGGAGCGCGAACTATGGCTACACCTTC.

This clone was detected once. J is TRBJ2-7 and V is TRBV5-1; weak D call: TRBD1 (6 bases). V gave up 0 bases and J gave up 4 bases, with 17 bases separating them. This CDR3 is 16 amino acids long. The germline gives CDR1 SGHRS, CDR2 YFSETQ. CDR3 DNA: TGCGCCAGCAGCTTGGGGTTCGGTAACAGGGCTTACGAGCAGTACTTC. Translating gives CASSLGFGNRAYEQYF. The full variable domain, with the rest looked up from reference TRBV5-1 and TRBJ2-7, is KAGVTQTPRYLIKTRGQQVTLSCSPISGHRSVSWYQQTPGQGLQFLFEYFSETQRNKGNFPGRFSGRQFSNSRSEMNVSTLELGDSALYLCASSLGFGNRAYEQYFGPGTRLTVT.

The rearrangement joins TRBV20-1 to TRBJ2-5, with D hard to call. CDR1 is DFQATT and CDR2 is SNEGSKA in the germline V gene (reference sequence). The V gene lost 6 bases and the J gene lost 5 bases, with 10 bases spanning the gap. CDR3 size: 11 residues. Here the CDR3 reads CSAPLRETQYF. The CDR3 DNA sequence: TGCAGTGCCCCCCTCCGGGAGACCCAGTACTTC.

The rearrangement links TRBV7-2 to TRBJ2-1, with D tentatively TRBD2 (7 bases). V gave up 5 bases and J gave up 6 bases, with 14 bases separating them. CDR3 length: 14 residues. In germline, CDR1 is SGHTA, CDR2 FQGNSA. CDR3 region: CASSLHGGRNEQFF. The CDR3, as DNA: TGTGCCAGCAGCCTGCACGGGGGGCGCAATGAGCAGTTCTTC.

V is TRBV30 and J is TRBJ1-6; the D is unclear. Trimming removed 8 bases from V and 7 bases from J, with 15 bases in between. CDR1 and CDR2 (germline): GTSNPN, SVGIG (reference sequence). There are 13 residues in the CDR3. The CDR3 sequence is CASSDWRNSPLHF. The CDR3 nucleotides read TGTGCCAGCTCAGATTGGAGGAATTCACCCCTCCACTTT.

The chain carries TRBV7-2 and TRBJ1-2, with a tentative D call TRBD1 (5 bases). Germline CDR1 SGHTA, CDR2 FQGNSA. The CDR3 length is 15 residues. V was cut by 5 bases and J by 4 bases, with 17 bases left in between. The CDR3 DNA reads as TGTGCCAGCAGCCAGTCCTCCCCACAGGCCTATGGCTACACCTTC. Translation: CASSQSSPQAYGYTF.

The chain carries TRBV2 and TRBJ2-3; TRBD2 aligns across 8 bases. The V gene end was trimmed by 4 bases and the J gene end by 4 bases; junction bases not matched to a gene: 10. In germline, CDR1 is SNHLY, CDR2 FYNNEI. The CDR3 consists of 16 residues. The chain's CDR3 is CASSGPGLALADTQYF. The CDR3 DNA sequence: TGTGCCAGCAGTGGGCCCGGACTAGCTTTGGCAGATACGCAGTATTTT.

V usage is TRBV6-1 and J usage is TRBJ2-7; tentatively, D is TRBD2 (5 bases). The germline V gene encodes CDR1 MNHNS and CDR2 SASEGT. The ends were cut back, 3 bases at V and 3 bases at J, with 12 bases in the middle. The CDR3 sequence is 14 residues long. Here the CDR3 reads CASSEGGSDYEQYF. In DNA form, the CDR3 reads TGTGCCAGCAGTGAGGGCGGGTCCGACTACGAGCAGTACTTC.

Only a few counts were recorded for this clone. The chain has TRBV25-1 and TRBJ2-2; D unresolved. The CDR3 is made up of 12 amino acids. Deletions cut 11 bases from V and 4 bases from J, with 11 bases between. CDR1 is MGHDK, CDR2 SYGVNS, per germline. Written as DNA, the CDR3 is TGTGCCGTAGACCGGGTCACCGGGGAGCTGTTTTTT. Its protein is CAVDRVTGELFF.

CDR3 DNA sequence: TGTGCCAGTAGTCCAATCGCGGAGCCCCAGCATTTT. This sequence encodes CASSPIAEPQHF. The chain recombines TRBV19 with TRBJ1-5; D not resolved. The V end lost 5 bases, the J end lost 8 bases, and 10 bases lay between the germline ends. CDR1 and CDR2 from the germline V gene are LNHDA and SQIVND (reference sequence). CDR3 length: 12 residues. Full variable domain (remainder filled in from reference TRBV19 and TRBJ1-5): DGGITQSPKYLFRKEGQNVTLSCEQNLNHDAMYWYRQDPGQGLRLIYYSQIVNDFQKGDIAEGYSVSREKKESFPLTVTSAQKNPTAFYLCASSPIAEPQHFGDGTRLSIL.